The 5 T cell receptor beta chains reported below all come from one sample, sequenced in a study of blood T cell repertoires in COVID-19. Only in-frame clones appear in the TCRdb table, and some are missing; sequencing was by immunoSEQ multiplex PCR. The table shows about 95,000 clones, with 89% occurring only once. The sequencing input was peripheral blood. The receptors originated from a man aged 45-65 years with COVID-19, enrolled during active disease.

V and J are TRBV9 and TRBJ1-2; no definite D call. Trimming pared 0 bases from V and 0 bases from J, leaving 12 bases between. Germline V gene data show CDR1 as SGDLS and CDR2 as YYNGEE. The CDR3 runs 16 residues. For the CDR3, the DNA is TGTGCCAGCAGCGTAGATGGGTACAGCACTAACTATGGCTACACCTTC. Protein product: CASSVDGYSTNYGYTF.

CDR3 protein: CASRGDTQGQPQHF. CDR3 nucleotides: TGTGCCAGCAGGGGGGACACCCAAGGTCAGCCCCAGCATTTT. The chain combines TRBV6-5 with TRBJ1-5; maybe TRBD1 (6 bases). The length of the CDR3 is 14 residues. The germline V gene has CDR1 MNHEY and CDR2 SVGAGI. With 6 bases removed from V and 6 bases from J, the gap between germline ends came to 15 bases.

The rearrangement joins TRBV6-2 or TRBV6-3 to TRBJ1-1; no clear D gene. The CDR3 has 14 residues. CDR1 MNHEY and CDR2 SVGEGT come from the germline V gene. V dropped 2 bases and J dropped 0 bases, with 7 bases sitting between them. In DNA form, the CDR3 reads TGTGCCAGCAGTTACACAGAGATGAACACTGAAGCTTTCTTT. This sequence encodes CASSYTEMNTEAFF.

This CDR3 is CASSPDRGYTIYF. The CDR3 bases are TGTGCCAGCAGCCCGGACAGGGGATACACCATATATTTT. The J gene is TRBJ1-3, the V gene TRBV7-2; 9 bases line up with TRBD1. Looked up from germline, CDR1 is SGHTA and CDR2 is FQGNSA. The CDR3 has 13 residues. Unmatched junction bases numbered 4, after V lost 5 bases and J lost 8 bases.

The chain is built from TRBV5-1 and TRBJ1-2; unclear D gene. The CDR3 length is 13 residues. Germline V CDR1 and CDR2: SGHRS, YFSETQ. Trimming stripped 1 base from V and 3 bases from J, with 7 bases between. CDR3: CASSLSSDYGYTF. The DNA of the CDR3 is TGCGCCAGCAGCTTGTCGTCAGACTATGGCTACACCTTC.